The clone carrying this T cell receptor beta chain was found a few times. Its antigen is currently unknown. The data were taken from a study of T cells after yellow fever vaccination. Study-wide points: Among primary-vaccination clones, most reappeared after the booster, at 96% for CD4 and 85% to 90% for CD8.

The CDR3 consists of 14 residues. Per the germline V gene, CDR1 is SNHLY and CDR2 is FYNNEI. Trimming cost V 3 bases and J 6 bases, with 11 bases left between them. One entry per CDR3 protein, called by TCRdb with MiXCR from the 5' RACE reads. The sample lists 160,000 or so distinct CDR3 sequences; 6.5% to 8.5% were seen once. The sample in question was CD4+ T cells sorted from PBMCs, obtained more than 4 days after the first yellow fever vaccination. This chain uses TRBV2 with TRBJ2-2; D gene ambiguous. The sequence was collected from a man between 18 and 35 years old who received the YFV17D yellow fever vaccine. The CDR3 loop is CASSDDPAPGELFF. The CDR3 DNA reads as TGTGCCAGCAGTGACGACCCAGCTCCCGGGGAGCTGTTTTTT.